The clone carrying this T cell receptor beta chain occurred a few times. Its antigen is as yet unknown. To make TCR beta libraries, researchers used iRepertoire HTBI primers and Arm-PCR of CDR3 regions. TCRdb called the multiplex PCR reads again in MiXCR, with one record for every CDR3 protein. Among about 450,000 distinct CDR3 sequences listed, roughly a quarter were seen once. The data originate from a study of regulatory T cells in long-lasting Graves disease. Study-level points and caveats: With some 2,500 shared public clonotypes, persistent patients exceeded new patients, who shared over 950.

Documented time point: persistent/refractory GD, antithyroid drugs over 5 years with positive TRAb. Generation of the TCR library employed RNA extracted from PBMCs. Per American Thyroid Association guidelines, Graves' disease was diagnosed. EDTA tubes received around 9 milliliters of collected peripheral blood. The clonotype was recovered from a female donor with Graves disease. The specimen was peripheral blood mononuclear cells (PBMCs), collected when the disease was refractory, from a patient treated with antithyroid drugs.

The CDR3 DNA reads as TGTGCCAGCAGTCTAACGACAGGGGCTGGGGCCAACGTCCTGACTTTC. Translation: CASSLTTGAGANVLTF. V is TRBV12-3 or TRBV12-4 and J is TRBJ2-6; the match to TRBD1 covers 8 bases. V lost 5 bases, J lost 2 bases, and 5 bases stayed unmatched. The CDR3 is made up of 16 amino acids.